This T cell receptor beta chain was retrieved from a study of cytomegalovirus exposure and HLA in healthy donors. The CDR3 is 14 amino acids. Per germline, CDR1 SGHVS and CDR2 FNYEAQ. V was pared by 2 bases and J by 5 bases, with 5 bases of the junction left unmatched. 60 Vbeta and 13 Jbeta primers were used in PCR. Assay used: immunoSEQ multiplex PCR; TCRdb lists only in-frame clones, some missing. The sample has around 200,000 clones, 80% to 90% seen once. The sample taken for sequencing was PBMCs. This chain joins TRBV7-6 and TRBJ2-7; 8 bases line up with TRBD1. This clonotype was sampled from a woman aged 18-29 years in good health and CMV-seronegative. The CDR3 bases are TGTGCCAGCAGCTTAACCCCAGGGGGCAACGAGCAGTACTTC. Protein: CASSLTPGGNEQYF.